The sequence of this TCR beta chain was determined in a study of shared clonotypes between healthy human individuals. The test was conducted at deep level. Methods used by the authors: Owing to the provision of junction-only sequences devoid of quality scores by immunoSEQ, filtering differed. This table comes from immunoSEQ multiplex PCR, and its TCRdb copy is limited to in-frame clones, with some not included. V, J and clone size derive from that table, while D and trimming were established from the DNA sequence. The sample includes millions of clones, 90% to 95% of them seen just once. The CDR3 extends over 12 amino acids. Germline assignment: CDR1 SEHNR and CDR2 FQNEAQ (reference sequence). V was cut by 1 base and J by 13 bases, with 13 bases left in between. This clone turned up a few times.

Material for sequencing was naive CD4+ T cells from PBMCs. Regarding subset: CD45RA+ positively selected. V gene TRBV7-9 combines with J gene TRBJ1-2; D unresolved. This sequence was found in a man between 18 and 35 years old in good health. Some clones in this sample may be carry-over from other donors' samples. CDR3 bases: TGTGCCAGCAGCTTAGGGGTCGTCCGGTCCACCTTC. It codes for CASSLGVVRSTF.